This TCR beta chain was captured by sequencing in a study of cytotoxic CD8 clonotypes in ibrutinib-treated CLL. As for the study in general: Following treatment for a median around 13 months, range 6 to 36, response samples were then taken.

Assay used: immunoSEQ multiplex PCR; TCRdb lists only in-frame clones, some missing. The data contain more than 85,000 clones, about 74% of them singletons. This CDR3 is 12 amino acids long. V was trimmed by 4 bases and J by 5 bases, leaving 8 bases between them. Per germline, CDR1 LNHDA and CDR2 SQIVND (reference sequence). This clone was picked up a small number of times. The sequencing used PBMCs, collected after 24 months of ibrutinib treatment. V gene TRBV19 combines with J gene TRBJ1-1; D unresolved. The receptor comes from a human donor with chronic lymphocytic leukemia. The CDR3 is CASSKEGTEAFF. The CDR3 region has the DNA TGTGCCAGTAGTAAGGAGGGTACTGAAGCTTTCTTT.